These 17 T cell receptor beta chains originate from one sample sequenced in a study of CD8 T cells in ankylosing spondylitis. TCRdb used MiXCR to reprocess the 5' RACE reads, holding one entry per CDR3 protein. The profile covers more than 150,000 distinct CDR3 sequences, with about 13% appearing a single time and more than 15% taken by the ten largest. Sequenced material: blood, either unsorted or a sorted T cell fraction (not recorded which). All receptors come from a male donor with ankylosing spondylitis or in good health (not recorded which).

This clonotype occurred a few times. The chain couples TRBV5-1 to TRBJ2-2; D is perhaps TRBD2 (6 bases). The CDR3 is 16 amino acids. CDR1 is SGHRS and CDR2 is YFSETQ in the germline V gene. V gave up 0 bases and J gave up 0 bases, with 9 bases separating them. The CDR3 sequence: CASSLDGGSNTGELFF. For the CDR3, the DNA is TGCGCCAGCAGCTTGGACGGGGGTTCGAACACCGGGGAGCTGTTTTTT.

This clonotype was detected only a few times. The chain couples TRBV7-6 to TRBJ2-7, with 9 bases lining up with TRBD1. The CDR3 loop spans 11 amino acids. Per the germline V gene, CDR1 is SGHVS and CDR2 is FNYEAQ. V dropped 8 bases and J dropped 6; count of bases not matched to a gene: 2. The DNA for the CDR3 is TGTGCCAGCGGACAGGGGCTCGAGCAGTACTTC. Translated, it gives CASGQGLEQYF.

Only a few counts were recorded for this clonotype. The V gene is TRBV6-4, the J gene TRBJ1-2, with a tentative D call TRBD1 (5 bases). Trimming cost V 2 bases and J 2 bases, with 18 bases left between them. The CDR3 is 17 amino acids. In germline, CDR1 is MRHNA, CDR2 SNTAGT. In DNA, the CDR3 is TGTGCCAGCAGTGACGACCGTCTTCTAGCAGGGAACTATGGCTACACCTTC. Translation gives CASSDDRLLAGNYGYTF.

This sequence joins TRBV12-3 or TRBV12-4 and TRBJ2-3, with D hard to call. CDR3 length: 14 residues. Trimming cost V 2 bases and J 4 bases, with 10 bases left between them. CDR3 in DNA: TGTGCCAGCAGTTTACGAATAGCACCAGATACGCAGTATTTT. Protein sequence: CASSLRIAPDTQYF.

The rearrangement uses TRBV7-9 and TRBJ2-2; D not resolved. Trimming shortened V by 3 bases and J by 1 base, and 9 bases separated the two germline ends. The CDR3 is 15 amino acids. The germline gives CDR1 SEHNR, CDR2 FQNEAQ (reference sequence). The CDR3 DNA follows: TGTGCCAGCAGCTTGTGGGCCCTGAACACCGGGGAGCTGTTTTTT. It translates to CASSLWALNTGELFF.

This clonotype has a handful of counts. The CDR3, as DNA: TGCGCCAGTCTTGGAGGGGGGCGGGCCTACAATGAGCAGTTCTTC. Encoded protein: CASLGGGRAYNEQFF. The V and J genes are TRBV4-1 and TRBJ2-1, with D perhaps given as TRBD1 or TRBD2 (6 bases each). The CDR3 is 15 amino acids. Germline CDR1 is MGHRA and CDR2 is YSYEKL. V dropped 9 bases and J dropped 2 bases, with 17 bases sitting between them.

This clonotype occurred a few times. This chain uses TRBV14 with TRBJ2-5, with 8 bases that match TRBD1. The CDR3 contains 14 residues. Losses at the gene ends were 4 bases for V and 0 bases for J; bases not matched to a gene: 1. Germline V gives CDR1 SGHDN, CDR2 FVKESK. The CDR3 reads CASSLTGDQETQYF. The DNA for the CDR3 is TGTGCCAGCAGCCTGACAGGGGACCAAGAGACCCAGTACTTC.

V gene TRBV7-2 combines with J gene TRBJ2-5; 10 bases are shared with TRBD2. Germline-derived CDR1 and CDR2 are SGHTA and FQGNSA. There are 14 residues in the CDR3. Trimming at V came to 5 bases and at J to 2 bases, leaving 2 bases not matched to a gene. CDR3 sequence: CASSRLAGQETQYF. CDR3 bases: TGTGCCAGCAGCAGACTAGCGGGTCAAGAGACCCAGTACTTC.

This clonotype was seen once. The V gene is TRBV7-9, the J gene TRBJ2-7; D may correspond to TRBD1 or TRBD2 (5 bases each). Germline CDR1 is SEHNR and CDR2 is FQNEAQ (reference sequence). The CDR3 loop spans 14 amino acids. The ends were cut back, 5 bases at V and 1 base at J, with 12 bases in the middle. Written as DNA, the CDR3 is TGTGCCAGCAGCAGAGGGTCAGGGTCCTACGAGCAGTACTTC. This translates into CASSRGSGSYEQYF.

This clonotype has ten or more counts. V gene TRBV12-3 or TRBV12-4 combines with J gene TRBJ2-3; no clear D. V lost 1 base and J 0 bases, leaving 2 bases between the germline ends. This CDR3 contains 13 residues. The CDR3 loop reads CASSLGSTDTQYF. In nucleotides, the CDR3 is TGTGCCAGCAGTTTAGGCAGCACAGATACGCAGTATTTT.

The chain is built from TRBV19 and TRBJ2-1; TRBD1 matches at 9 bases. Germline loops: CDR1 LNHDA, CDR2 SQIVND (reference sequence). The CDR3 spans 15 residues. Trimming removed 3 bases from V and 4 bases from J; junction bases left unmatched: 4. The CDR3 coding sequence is TGTGCCAGTAGTATGGGACAGGGAAATTACAATGAGCAGTTCTTC. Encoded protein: CASSMGQGNYNEQFF.

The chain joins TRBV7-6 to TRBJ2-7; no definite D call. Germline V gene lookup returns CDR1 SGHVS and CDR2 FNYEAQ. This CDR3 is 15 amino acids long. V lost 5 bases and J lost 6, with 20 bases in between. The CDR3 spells CASSHPAGDQAEQYF. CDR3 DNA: TGTGCCAGCAGCCATCCGGCAGGCGATCAGGCCGAGCAGTACTTC.

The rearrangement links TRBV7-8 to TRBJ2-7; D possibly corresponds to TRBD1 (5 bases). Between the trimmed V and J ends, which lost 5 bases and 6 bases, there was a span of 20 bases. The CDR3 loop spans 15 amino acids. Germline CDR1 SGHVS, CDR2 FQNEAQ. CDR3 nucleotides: TGTGCCAGCAGCCCCTTTCGGGTGACAGTCAGCGAGCAGTACTTC. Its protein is CASSPFRVTVSEQYF.

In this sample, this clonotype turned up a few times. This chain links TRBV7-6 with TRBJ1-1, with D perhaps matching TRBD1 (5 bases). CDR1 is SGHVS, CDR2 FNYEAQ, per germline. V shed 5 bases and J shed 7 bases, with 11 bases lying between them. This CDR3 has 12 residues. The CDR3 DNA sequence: TGTGCCAGCAGCCCGGGGGGGGATGAAGCTTTCTTT. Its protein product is CASSPGGDEAFF.

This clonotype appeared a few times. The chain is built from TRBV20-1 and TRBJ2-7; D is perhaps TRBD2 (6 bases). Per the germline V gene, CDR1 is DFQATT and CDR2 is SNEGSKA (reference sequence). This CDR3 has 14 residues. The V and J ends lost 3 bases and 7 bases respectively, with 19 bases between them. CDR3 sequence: CSASSTSRFLEQYF. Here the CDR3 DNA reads TGCAGTGCTAGTAGTACTAGCCGTTTCTTAGAGCAGTACTTC.

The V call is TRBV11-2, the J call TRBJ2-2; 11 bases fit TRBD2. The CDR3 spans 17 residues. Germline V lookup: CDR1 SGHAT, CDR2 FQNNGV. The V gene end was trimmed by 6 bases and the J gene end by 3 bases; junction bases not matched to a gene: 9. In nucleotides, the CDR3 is TGTGCCAGCAGTTTCGGGACTAGCGGAGTATACACCGGGGAGCTGTTTTTT. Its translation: CASSFGTSGVYTGELFF.

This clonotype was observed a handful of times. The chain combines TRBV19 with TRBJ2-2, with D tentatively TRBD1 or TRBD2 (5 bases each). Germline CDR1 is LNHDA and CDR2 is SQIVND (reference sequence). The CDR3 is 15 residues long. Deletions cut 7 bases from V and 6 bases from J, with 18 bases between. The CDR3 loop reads CASTPGQGRAGELFF. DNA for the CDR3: TGTGCCAGTACCCCGGGGCAGGGCAGGGCCGGGGAGCTGTTTTTT.